The rows below give T cell receptor beta chains drawn from one sample of a study of shared clonotypes between healthy human individuals. Sequencing was performed with immunoSEQ multiplex PCR; in TCRdb, only in-frame clones are kept and a portion is missing. The sample consists of some 2 million clones, 90% to 95% of them appearing once. What was sequenced was naive CD4+ T cells sorted from blood. The receptors originated from a man younger than 30 in good health. The CDR3 runs from the conserved cysteine through the conserved F or W. Each record gives: clone size, D gene, V gene, J gene, CDR3 DNA, CDR3 protein. The D gene is left open where the match is weak. Part of the rows lack a size; the others show once, few, many or a class for expanded clones.

clone_size: .
d_call: .
v_call: TRBV7-9
j_call: TRBJ2-7
cdr3_nt: TGTGCCAGCAGCTTAGCGTGGGAGGCCTCCTACGAGCAGTACTTC
cdr3_aa: CASSLAWEASYEQYF

clone_size: .
d_call: TRBD2
v_call: TRBV5-6
j_call: TRBJ2-1
cdr3_nt: TGTGCCAGCACCCTTGGGACTAGCGTTTACAATGAGCAGTTCTTC
cdr3_aa: CASTLGTSVYNEQFF

clone_size: once
d_call: TRBD2
v_call: TRBV11-2
j_call: TRBJ2-2
cdr3_nt: TGTGCCAGCAGCTTGGGACTAGCGGGACTGACCGGGGAGCTGTTTTTT
cdr3_aa: CASSLGLAGLTGELFF

clone_size: .
d_call: TRBD1
v_call: TRBV7-8
j_call: TRBJ2-5
cdr3_nt: TGTGCCAGCAGCTGGGACAGGGGGCCCGGGCCCCAGTACTTC
cdr3_aa: CASSWDRGPGPQYF

clone_size: .
d_call: TRBD1
v_call: TRBV6-5
j_call: TRBJ1-4
cdr3_nt: TGTGCCAGCAGTCTTGGGACAGCCGATAATGAAAAACTGTTTTTT
cdr3_aa: CASSLGTADNEKLFF

clone_size: .
d_call: .
v_call: TRBV9
j_call: TRBJ2-1
cdr3_nt: TGTGCCAGCAGCGTAGACCAGGGGGGATACAATGAGCAGTTCTTC
cdr3_aa: CASSVDQGGYNEQFF

clone_size: .
d_call: .
v_call: TRBV29-1
j_call: TRBJ1-2
cdr3_nt: TGCAGCGTTGATCGACAGACATCATATGGCTACACCTTC
cdr3_aa: CSVDRQTSYGYTF

clone_size: .
d_call: .
v_call: TRBV4-2
j_call: TRBJ1-2
cdr3_nt: TGTGCCAGCAGCCGAACCCGGGACCGCTGGGACAACTATGGCTACACCTTC
cdr3_aa: CASSRTRDRWDNYGYTF

clone_size: .
d_call: TRBD1
v_call: TRBV5-4
j_call: TRBJ2-6
cdr3_nt: TGTGCCAGCAGCCCGGGACAGCGTAACTCTGGGGCCAACGTCCTGACTTTC
cdr3_aa: CASSPGQRNSGANVLTF

clone_size: .
d_call: TRBD1
v_call: TRBV5-4
j_call: TRBJ2-7
cdr3_nt: TGTGCCAGCAGCTCCGGGACAGGGAGCTCCTACGAGCAGTACTTC
cdr3_aa: CASSSGTGSSYEQYF

clone_size: .
d_call: TRBD2
v_call: TRBV7-3
j_call: TRBJ2-3
cdr3_nt: TGTGCCAGCAGCACGGGACTAGCGGGAGATACGCAGTATTTT
cdr3_aa: CASSTGLAGDTQYF

clone_size: .
d_call: .
v_call: TRBV5-1
j_call: TRBJ2-3
cdr3_nt: TGCGCCAGCAGGCAGTTGAGCACAGATACGCAGTATTTT
cdr3_aa: CASRQLSTDTQYF

clone_size: .
d_call: .
v_call: TRBV7-9
j_call: TRBJ1-5
cdr3_nt: TGTGCCAGCAGCTTTATCGATCAGCCCCAGCATTTT
cdr3_aa: CASSFIDQPQHF

clone_size: .
d_call: .
v_call: TRBV28
j_call: TRBJ2-5
cdr3_nt: TGTGCCAGCAGTGCCCGGGGGACAGTTGGGGAGACCCAGTACTTC
cdr3_aa: CASSARGTVGETQYF

clone_size: .
d_call: TRBD1
v_call: TRBV7-8
j_call: TRBJ2-7
cdr3_nt: TGTGCCAGCAGCCTAACAGGGGCCTACGAGCAGTACTTC
cdr3_aa: CASSLTGAYEQYF

clone_size: .
d_call: .
v_call: TRBV6-6
j_call: TRBJ1-1
cdr3_nt: TGTGCCAGCAGTCTCAATACCAACACTGAAGCTTTCTTT
cdr3_aa: CASSLNTNTEAFF

clone_size: .
d_call: TRBD2
v_call: TRBV7-6
j_call: TRBJ2-7
cdr3_nt: TGTGCCAGCAGGCTAACCCCTAATAGCGGGAGTTTCAACGAGCAGTACTTC
cdr3_aa: CASRLTPNSGSFNEQYF

clone_size: .
d_call: .
v_call: TRBV7-9
j_call: TRBJ1-4
cdr3_nt: TGTGCCAGCAGCTGGGCGGGTTCTAATGAAAAACTGTTTTTT
cdr3_aa: CASSWAGSNEKLFF

clone_size: .
d_call: .
v_call: TRBV11-2
j_call: TRBJ1-4
cdr3_nt: TGTGCCAGCAGGGACGCCGTGCGTGAAAAACTGTTTTTT
cdr3_aa: CASRDAVREKLFF

clone_size: .
d_call: .
v_call: TRBV30
j_call: TRBJ1-4
cdr3_nt: TGTGCCTGGAGTCTTGGAAAGGCAACTAATGAAAAACTGTTTTTT
cdr3_aa: CAWSLGKATNEKLFF

clone_size: .
d_call: .
v_call: TRBV11-3
j_call: TRBJ2-7
cdr3_nt: TGTGCCAGCAGCTTGGGGGCAGGGGAGCAGTACTTC
cdr3_aa: CASSLGAGEQYF

clone_size: .
d_call: TRBD1
v_call: TRBV2
j_call: TRBJ1-2
cdr3_nt: TGTGCCAGCAGCGGGACAGGGGACTATGGCTACACCTTC
cdr3_aa: CASSGTGDYGYTF

clone_size: .
d_call: .
v_call: TRBV5-4
j_call: TRBJ1-6
cdr3_nt: TGTGCCAGCAGCTCGGGGGGAAGGAGCTCCTATAATTCACCCCTCCACTTT
cdr3_aa: CASSSGGRSSYNSPLHF

clone_size: .
d_call: .
v_call: TRBV5-1
j_call: TRBJ2-5
cdr3_nt: TGCGCCAGCAGCGGGTCCCAAGAGACCCAGTACTTC
cdr3_aa: CASSGSQETQYF

clone_size: .
d_call: TRBD1
v_call: TRBV6-1
j_call: TRBJ1-2
cdr3_nt: TGTGCCAGCAGTGAACGGGGGACAGGGGGCGGCTACACCTTC
cdr3_aa: CASSERGTGGGYTF

clone_size: .
d_call: .
v_call: TRBV2
j_call: TRBJ2-2
cdr3_nt: TGTGCCAGCAGTTCGGCATCGACGGGAAACACCGGGGAGCTGTTTTTT
cdr3_aa: CASSSASTGNTGELFF

clone_size: .
d_call: .
v_call: TRBV4-1
j_call: TRBJ2-3
cdr3_nt: TGCGCCAGCAGCCGTACAGATACGCAGTATTTT
cdr3_aa: CASSRTDTQYF

clone_size: .
d_call: TRBD1
v_call: TRBV18
j_call: TRBJ2-4
cdr3_nt: TGTGCCAGCTCACCAGGGACAGGGAGGCTAGCCAAAAACATTCAGTACTTC
cdr3_aa: CASSPGTGRLAKNIQYF

clone_size: .
d_call: .
v_call: TRBV14
j_call: TRBJ2-7
cdr3_nt: TGTGCCAGCAGCCAATCTACGGGATTCTCCTACGAGCAGTACTTC
cdr3_aa: CASSQSTGFSYEQYF

clone_size: .
d_call: .
v_call: TRBV5-1
j_call: TRBJ2-7
cdr3_nt: TGCGCCAGCAGCTTGTCCCCCACATTATACGAGCAGTACTTC
cdr3_aa: CASSLSPTLYEQYF

clone_size: .
d_call: TRBD1
v_call: TRBV30
j_call: TRBJ1-4
cdr3_nt: TGTGCCTGGAGTGTAATAGACAGGGTTCTAACCCTTAATGAAAAACTGTTTTTT
cdr3_aa: CAWSVIDRVLTLNEKLFF

clone_size: .
d_call: .
v_call: TRBV5-8
j_call: TRBJ1-3
cdr3_nt: TGTGCCAGCAGCGGACTTCAGGCGGAGAGGGACACCATATATTTT
cdr3_aa: CASSGLQAERDTIYF

clone_size: .
d_call: .
v_call: TRBV6-1
j_call: TRBJ2-7
cdr3_nt: TGTGCCACCGGCAGGGGCTACGAGCAGTACTTC
cdr3_aa: CATGRGYEQYF

clone_size: .
d_call: TRBD1
v_call: TRBV6-5
j_call: TRBJ2-7
cdr3_nt: TGTGCCAGCAGTAACTCCAATAGACAGGGTTTGGAGCAGTACTTC
cdr3_aa: CASSNSNRQGLEQYF

clone_size: .
d_call: .
v_call: TRBV6-1
j_call: TRBJ2-7
cdr3_nt: TGTGCGCGGTATAATATCTACGAGCAGTACTTC
cdr3_aa: CARYNIYEQYF

clone_size: .
d_call: .
v_call: TRBV15
j_call: TRBJ1-1
cdr3_nt: TGTGCCACCAGCAGAGGAGACTCTGAAGCTTTCTTT
cdr3_aa: CATSRGDSEAFF

clone_size: .
d_call: TRBD1
v_call: TRBV28
j_call: TRBJ1-2
cdr3_nt: TGTGCCAGCACCCAAGCCGGGACAGCAAAAAACTATGGCTACACCTTC
cdr3_aa: CASTQAGTAKNYGYTF

clone_size: .
d_call: .
v_call: TRBV4-2
j_call: TRBJ2-2
cdr3_nt: TGTGCCAGCAGCCAAGATGCGGGGGCTAGCACCGGGGAGCTGTTTTTT
cdr3_aa: CASSQDAGASTGELFF

clone_size: few
d_call: .
v_call: TRBV2
j_call: TRBJ1-1
cdr3_nt: TGTGCCAGCAGGCCAACAGATAAAGCTTTCTTT
cdr3_aa: CASRPTDKAFF

clone_size: .
d_call: .
v_call: TRBV5-6
j_call: TRBJ1-1
cdr3_nt: TGTGCCAGCAGCTTTGGATTAGTGCCGAACACTGAAGCTTTCTTT
cdr3_aa: CASSFGLVPNTEAFF

clone_size: .
d_call: .
v_call: TRBV5-1
j_call: TRBJ1-2
cdr3_nt: TGCGCCAGCAGCTCTCTCGGGAATAACTATGGCTACACCTTC
cdr3_aa: CASSSLGNNYGYTF

clone_size: .
d_call: TRBD1
v_call: TRBV28
j_call: TRBJ2-3
cdr3_nt: TGTGCCAGCCGATTAGGACAGGACACAGATACGCAGTATTTT
cdr3_aa: CASRLGQDTDTQYF

clone_size: once
d_call: TRBD2
v_call: TRBV18
j_call: TRBJ2-7
cdr3_nt: TGTGCCAGCTCACCCATGGGCGGGGGACCTGGCGAGCAGTACTTC
cdr3_aa: CASSPMGGGPGEQYF

clone_size: .
d_call: TRBD1
v_call: TRBV5-1
j_call: TRBJ1-6
cdr3_nt: TGCGCCAGCAGCTCGGGACAGATAGATAATTCACCCCTCCACTTT
cdr3_aa: CASSSGQIDNSPLHF

clone_size: .
d_call: .
v_call: TRBV6-4
j_call: TRBJ2-2
cdr3_nt: TGTGCCAGCAGTGAAACATTCAACACCGGGGAGCTGTTTTTT
cdr3_aa: CASSETFNTGELFF

clone_size: .
d_call: TRBD1
v_call: TRBV28
j_call: TRBJ2-1
cdr3_nt: TGTGCCAGCACCCCGACCGGGACAGGGGTCCCCAATGAGCAGTTCTTC
cdr3_aa: CASTPTGTGVPNEQFF

clone_size: once
d_call: TRBD1
v_call: TRBV7-9
j_call: TRBJ1-3
cdr3_nt: TGTGCCAGCAGCTTAGGGGGGACAGGGAAATCTGGAAACACCATATATTTT
cdr3_aa: CASSLGGTGKSGNTIYF

clone_size: .
d_call: TRBD1
v_call: TRBV6-5
j_call: TRBJ2-3
cdr3_nt: TGTGCCAGCAGTTACTCTACCGGGACAGGCGCGGATACGCAGTATTTT
cdr3_aa: CASSYSTGTGADTQYF